Shown below are 3 T cell receptor beta chains from a single sample sequenced in a study of PD-L1 blockade in urothelial cancer (TCRdb year 2017). Library method: the immunoSEQ multiplex PCR assay. The immuneACCESS repertoire file appears here via TCRdb, limited to in-frame rearrangements. These files lack a portion of the clones; in checked studies, under half of the deficit traces to unresolved V genes, and the cause of the others is not known. Within this sample are roughly 67,000 clones, with about 90% of them counted one time only. Together, the top ten hold 14% to 15% of the sample. Explained via the paper, the time point label denotes: pretreatment peripheral blood. This specimen was PBMCs, taken around atezolizumab (anti-PD-L1) treatment. Source of these receptors: a man aged 60 to 69 with urothelial cancer.

This clone was counted a single time. The rearrangement links TRBV29-1 to TRBJ1-2, with D unresolved. This CDR3 has 12 residues. V was shortened by 7 bases and J by 2 bases, with 11 bases between the two germline ends. Germline values: CDR1 SQVTM, CDR2 ANQGSEA. The CDR3 bases are TGCAGCGCACAAAGTCAGAACTATGGCTACACCTTC. Protein: CSAQSQNYGYTF. Full variable domain (missing parts from reference TRBV29-1 and TRBJ1-2): SAVISQKPSRDICQRGTSLTIQCQVDSQVTMMFWYRQQPGQSLTLIATANQGSEATYESGFVIDKFPISRPNLTFSTLTVSNMSPEDSSIYLCSAQSQNYGYTFGSGTRLTVV.

There are a few counts of this clone. This chain joins TRBV19 and TRBJ1-6; 9 bases map to TRBD1. This CDR3 comprises 15 residues. The J segment lost 8 bases and the V segment lost 6 bases, leaving 8 bases of the junction unmatched. Per the germline V gene, CDR1 is LNHDA and CDR2 is SQIVND (reference sequence). The CDR3 bases are TGTGCCAGTAGGAGGACAGGGGATTGGCATTCACCCCTCCACTTT. This translates into CASRRTGDWHSPLHF.

The chain couples TRBV2 to TRBJ1-5; 7 bases are shared with TRBD1. The ends lost 3 bases at V and 4 bases at J; junction bases unmatched: 12. Germline V gene data show CDR1 as SNHLY and CDR2 as FYNNEI. CDR3 size: 17 residues. The CDR3 DNA reads as TGTGCCAGCAGTGAGAAACGTATTGTGACAGGGAATCAGCCCCAGCATTTT. The encoded protein is CASSEKRIVTGNQPQHF.